This T cell receptor (beta chain) emerged from a study of cytomegalovirus exposure and HLA in healthy donors. The primer mix had 60 Vbeta and 13 Jbeta primers. The table came from immunoSEQ multiplex PCR; TCRdb's copy has only in-frame clones and leaves some out. The repertoire holds roughly 120,000 clones, with about four fifths as singletons. In germline, CDR1 is MNHEY, CDR2 SMNVEV (reference sequence). This CDR3 has 18 residues. As concerns this clone: Germline and junction disagree at one end, which may indicate a read error.

The receptor was derived from a man aged 25-45 years in good health and CMV-seropositive. The chain carries TRBV27 and TRBJ2-6; maybe TRBD1 (5 bases). The sequenced sample consisted of PBMCs. CDR3 coding DNA: TGTGCCAGCAGTTCAACCCCACCGCTAGGCTCTGGGGCCAACGGCCTGACTTTC. It yields the protein CASSSTPPLGSGANGLTF.